This paragraph covers one TCR beta chain sequence. This entry belongs to a study of blood T cell repertoires in COVID-19. In the study overall: From the United States, Italy and Spain came samples of acute and convalescent COVID-19. PBMCs, B-cell-depleted T cells, or T cells were the source of the cDNA or gDNA that made up the material.

Original processing notes: Amplification from reference gene primers served as the basis for estimated nucleated cell counts. Only in-frame clones appear in the TCRdb table, and some are missing; sequencing was by immunoSEQ multiplex PCR. Clone size and V and J calls were adopted from that table, with D and trimming inferred from the DNA. The sample lists around 620,000 clones, 85% to 90% occurring once. The TCR sequence derives from a young woman with acute or convalescent COVID-19. Sequencing used peripheral blood.

The CDR3 here is CASSLGRQAGEQYF. CDR3 DNA sequence: TGTGCCAGCAGCTTAGGACGTCAGGCCGGCGAGCAGTACTTC. The gene calls are TRBV13 and TRBJ2-7; no definite D call. This CDR3 spans 14 amino acids. V lost 0 bases and J 6 bases, leaving 12 bases between the germline ends. Germline V gene data show CDR1 as PRHDT and CDR2 as FYEKMQ (reference sequence).